The T cell receptor beta chain described here comes from a study of blood T cell repertoires in COVID-19. At the level of the study: T cells, B-cell-depleted T cells, or PBMCs provided the cDNA or gDNA that served as material.

The CDR3 is 16 residues long. The germline gives CDR1 SGDLS, CDR2 YYNGEE. V gave up 0 bases and J gave up 5 bases, with 15 bases separating them. This clone was counted a single time. Authors' processing steps: Estimated nucleated cell counts came from reference gene primer amplification. The assay was immunoSEQ multiplex PCR, and TCRdb's table has in-frame clones only and misses some. V, J and clone size are taken as reported in that table, and D and trimming were inferred from the DNA itself. Here the sample spans 75,000 to 95,000 clones, approximately 84% being singletons. The receptor comes from a man between 60 and 75 years old with acute or convalescent COVID-19. The rearrangement uses TRBV9 and TRBJ2-1, with D possibly TRBD2 on 6 matching bases. The material sequenced was peripheral blood. In nucleotides, the CDR3 is TGTGCCAGCAGCGTAGAAGGAGGGGCTCCCGACAATGAGCAGTTCTTC. Translation gives CASSVEGGAPDNEQFF.